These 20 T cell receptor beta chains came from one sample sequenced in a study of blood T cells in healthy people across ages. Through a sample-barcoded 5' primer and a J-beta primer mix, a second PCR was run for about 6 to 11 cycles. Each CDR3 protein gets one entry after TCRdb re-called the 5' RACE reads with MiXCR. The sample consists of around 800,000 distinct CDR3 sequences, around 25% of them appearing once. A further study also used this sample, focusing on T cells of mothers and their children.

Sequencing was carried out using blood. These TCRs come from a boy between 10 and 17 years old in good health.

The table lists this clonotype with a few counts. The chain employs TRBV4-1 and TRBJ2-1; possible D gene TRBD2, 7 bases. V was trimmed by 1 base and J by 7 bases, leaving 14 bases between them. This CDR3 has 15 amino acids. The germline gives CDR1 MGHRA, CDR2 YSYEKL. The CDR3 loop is CASSQGGGSANEQFF. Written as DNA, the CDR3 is TGCGCCAGCAGCCAAGGGGGGGGCAGCGCGAATGAGCAGTTCTTC.

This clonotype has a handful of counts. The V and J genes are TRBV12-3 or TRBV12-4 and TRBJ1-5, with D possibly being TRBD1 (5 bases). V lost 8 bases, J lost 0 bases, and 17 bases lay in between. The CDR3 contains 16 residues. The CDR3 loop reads CASGGGAFHSNQPQHF. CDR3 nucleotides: TGTGCCAGCGGGGGAGGGGCCTTTCATAGCAATCAGCCCCAGCATTTT.

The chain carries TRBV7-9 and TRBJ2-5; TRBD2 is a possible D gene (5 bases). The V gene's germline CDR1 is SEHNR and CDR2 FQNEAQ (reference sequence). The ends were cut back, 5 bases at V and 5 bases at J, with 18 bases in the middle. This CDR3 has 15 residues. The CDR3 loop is CASSQRSDSGETQYF. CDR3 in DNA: TGTGCCAGCAGCCAGAGGTCGGACTCCGGGGAGACCCAGTACTTC.

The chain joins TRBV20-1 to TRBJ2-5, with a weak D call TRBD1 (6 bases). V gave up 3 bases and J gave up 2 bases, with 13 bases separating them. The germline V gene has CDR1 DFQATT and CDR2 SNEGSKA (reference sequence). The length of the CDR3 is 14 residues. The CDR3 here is CSASLQGRQETQYF. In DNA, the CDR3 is TGCAGTGCTAGTTTACAGGGAAGACAAGAGACCCAGTACTTC.

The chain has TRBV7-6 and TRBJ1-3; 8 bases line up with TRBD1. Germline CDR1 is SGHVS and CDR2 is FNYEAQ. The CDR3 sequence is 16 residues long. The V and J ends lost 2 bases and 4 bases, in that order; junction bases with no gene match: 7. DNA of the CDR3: TGTGCCAGCAGCTTATCAGGGGGCGCGGACGGAAACACCATATATTTT. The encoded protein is CASSLSGGADGNTIYF. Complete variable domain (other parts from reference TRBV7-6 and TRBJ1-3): GAGVSQSPRYKVTKRGQDVALRCDPISGHVSLYWYRQALGQGPEFLTYFNYEAQQDKSGLPNDRFSAERPEGSISTLTIQRTEQRDSAMYRCASSLSGGADGNTIYFGEGSWLTVV.

CDR3 sequence: CASSLYGTEQFF. As DNA, the CDR3 is TGCGCCAGCAGCTTGTACGGGACTGAGCAGTTCTTC. The J gene is TRBJ2-1, the V gene TRBV5-1; D is perhaps TRBD1 or TRBD2 (5 bases each). Germline V gene lookup returns CDR1 SGHRS and CDR2 YFSETQ. V was clipped by 1 base and J by 9 bases, with 8 bases between them. This CDR3 has 12 amino acids. Full variable domain (outside the CDR3, taken from reference TRBV5-1 and TRBJ2-1): KAGVTQTPRYLIKTRGQQVTLSCSPISGHRSVSWYQQTPGQGLQFLFEYFSETQRNKGNFPGRFSGRQFSNSRSEMNVSTLELGDSALYLCASSLYGTEQFFGPGTRLTVL.

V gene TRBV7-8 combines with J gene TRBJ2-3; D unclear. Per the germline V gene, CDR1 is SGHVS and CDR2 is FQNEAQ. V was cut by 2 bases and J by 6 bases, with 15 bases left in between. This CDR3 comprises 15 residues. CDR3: CASSLYGLGADTQYF. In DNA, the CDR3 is TGTGCCAGCAGCTTATACGGGCTAGGCGCGGATACGCAGTATTTT.

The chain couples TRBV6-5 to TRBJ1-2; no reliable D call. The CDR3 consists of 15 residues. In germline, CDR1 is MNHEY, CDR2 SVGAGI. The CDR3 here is CELKGRYGNEEGYTF. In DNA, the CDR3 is TGTGAGCTTAAGGGCAGGTATGGGAACGAGGAAGGCTACACCTTC.

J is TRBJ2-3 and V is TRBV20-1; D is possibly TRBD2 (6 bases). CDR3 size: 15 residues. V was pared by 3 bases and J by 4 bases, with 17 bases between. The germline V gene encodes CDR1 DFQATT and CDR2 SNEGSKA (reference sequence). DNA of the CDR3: TGCAGTGCTAGGAAACCTCAGGAGGGGTCAGATACGCAGTATTTT. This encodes CSARKPQEGSDTQYF.

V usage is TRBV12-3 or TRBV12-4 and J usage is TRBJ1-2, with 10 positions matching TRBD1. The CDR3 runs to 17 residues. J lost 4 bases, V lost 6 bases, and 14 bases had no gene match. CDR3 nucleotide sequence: TGTGCCAGCAGCCCTGGGACAGGGGCGGATTGGGTCTATGGCTACACCTTC. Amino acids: CASSPGTGADWVYGYTF.

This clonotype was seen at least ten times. The CDR3 DNA is TGTGCCAGCAGTTCCCGGGACAGGGGCGGTTATGGCTACACCTTC. This codes for CASSSRDRGGYGYTF. V and J are TRBV6-5 and TRBJ1-2; TRBD1 matches 10 bases. The trim removed 4 bases at V and 5 bases at J, leaving 7 bases unmatched. Germline-derived CDR1 and CDR2 are MNHEY and SVGAGI. The CDR3 has 15 residues.

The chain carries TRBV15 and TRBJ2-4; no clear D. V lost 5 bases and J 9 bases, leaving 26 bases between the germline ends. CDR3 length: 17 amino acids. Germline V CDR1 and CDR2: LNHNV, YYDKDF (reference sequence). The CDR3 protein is CATSPLARTTRFGIQYF. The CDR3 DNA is TGTGCCACCAGCCCCCTGGCCAGAACAACTCGGTTCGGCATTCAGTACTTC. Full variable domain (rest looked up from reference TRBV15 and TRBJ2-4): DAMVIQNPRYQVTQFGKPVTLSCSQTLNHNVMYWYQQKSSQAPKLLFHYYDKDFNNEADTPDNFQSRRPNTSFCFLDIRSPGLGDTAMYLCATSPLARTTRFGIQYFGAGTRLSVL.

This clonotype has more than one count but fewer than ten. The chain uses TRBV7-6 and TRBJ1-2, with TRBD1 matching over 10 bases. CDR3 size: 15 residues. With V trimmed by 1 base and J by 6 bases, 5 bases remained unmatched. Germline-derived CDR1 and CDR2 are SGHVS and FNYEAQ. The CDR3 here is CASSLEWTGGNGYTF. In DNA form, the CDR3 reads TGTGCCAGCAGCTTAGAGTGGACAGGGGGTAATGGCTACACCTTC.

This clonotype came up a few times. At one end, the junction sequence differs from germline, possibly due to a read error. CDR3 in amino acids: CSARGGDNYGYTF. The DNA of the CDR3 is TGCAGTGCAAGAGGGGGGGATAACTATGGCTACACCTTC. This chain uses TRBV20-1 with TRBJ1-2; D is perhaps TRBD1 (6 bases). The CDR3 sequence is 13 residues long. CDR1 DFQATT and CDR2 SNEGSKA come from the germline V gene (reference sequence).

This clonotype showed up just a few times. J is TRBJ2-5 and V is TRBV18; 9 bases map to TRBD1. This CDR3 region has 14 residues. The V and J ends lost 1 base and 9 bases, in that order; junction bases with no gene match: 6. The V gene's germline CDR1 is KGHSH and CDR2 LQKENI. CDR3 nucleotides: TGTGCCAGCTCACCACGGGAACAGGGGGCGGCCCAGTACTTC. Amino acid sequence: CASSPREQGAAQYF.

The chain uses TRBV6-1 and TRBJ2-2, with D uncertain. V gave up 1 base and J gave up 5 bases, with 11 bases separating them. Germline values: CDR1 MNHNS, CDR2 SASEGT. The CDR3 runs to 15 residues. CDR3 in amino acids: CASSEGGKWTGELFF. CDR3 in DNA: TGTGCCAGCAGTGAAGGGGGAAAGTGGACCGGGGAGCTGTTTTTT.

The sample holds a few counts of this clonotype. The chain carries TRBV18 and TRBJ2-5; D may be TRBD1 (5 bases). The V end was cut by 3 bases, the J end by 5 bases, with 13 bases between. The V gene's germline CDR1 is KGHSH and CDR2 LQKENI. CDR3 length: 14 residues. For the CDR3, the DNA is TGTGCCAGCTCACCCGGGCTCAGGGTGGAGACCCAGTACTTC. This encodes CASSPGLRVETQYF. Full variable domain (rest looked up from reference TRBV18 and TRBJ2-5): NAGVMQNPRHLVRRRGQEARLRCSPMKGHSHVYWYRQLPEEGLKFMVYLQKENIIDESGMPKERFSAEFPKEGPSILRIQQVVRGDSAAYFCASSPGLRVETQYFGPGTRLLVL.

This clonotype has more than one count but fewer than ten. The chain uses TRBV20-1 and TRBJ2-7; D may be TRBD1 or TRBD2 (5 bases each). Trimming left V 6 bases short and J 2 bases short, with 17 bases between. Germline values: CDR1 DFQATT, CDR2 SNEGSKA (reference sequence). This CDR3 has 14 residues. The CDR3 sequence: CSASRGRGAYEQYF. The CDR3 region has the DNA TGCAGTGCCTCCAGAGGTCGAGGGGCCTACGAGCAGTACTTC.

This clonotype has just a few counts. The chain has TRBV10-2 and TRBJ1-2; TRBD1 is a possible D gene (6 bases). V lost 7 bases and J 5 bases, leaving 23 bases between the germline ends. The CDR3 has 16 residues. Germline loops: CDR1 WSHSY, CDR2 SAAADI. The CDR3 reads CASIWTDPQKGYGYTF. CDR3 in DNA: TGCGCCAGCATCTGGACAGATCCTCAAAAAGGATATGGCTACACCTTC.

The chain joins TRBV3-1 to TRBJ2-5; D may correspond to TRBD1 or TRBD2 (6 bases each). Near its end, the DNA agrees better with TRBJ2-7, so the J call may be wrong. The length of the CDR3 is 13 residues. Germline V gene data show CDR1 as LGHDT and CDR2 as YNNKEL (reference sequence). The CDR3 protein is CASRLEGGHEQYF. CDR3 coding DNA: TGTGCCAGCAGACTCGAGGGGGGACACGAGCAGTACTTC.